This T cell receptor beta chain was identified in a study of vaccination and CD4 T cells after COVID-19. On this clonotype: Its antigen remains unidentified.

The Oncomine TCR Beta short-read assay was applied to DNA of cultured CD4+ T cells. In TCRdb, the PCR reads were re-called with MiXCR into one record per CDR3 protein. The repertoire includes approximately 9,400 distinct CDR3 sequences, roughly 77% of them detected once, and roughly 9% sits in the top ten. Documented treatment: approximately 10-day PBMC culture with coronavirus spike peptide pools or control peptides (ViraFEST assay). V dropped 4 bases and J dropped 1 base, with 8 bases sitting between them. The CDR3 covers 14 residues. Per the germline V gene, CDR1 is MNHEY and CDR2 is SVGAGI. This chain joins TRBV6-5 and TRBJ1-3; a weak D match, TRBD1 (5 bases). The source is a human donor who had recovered from COVID-19. The sequenced sample was CD4+ T cells from blood, cultured in vitro. The CDR3 protein is CASSSPGSGNTIYF. For the CDR3, the DNA is TGTGCCAGCAGTTCCCCAGGGTCTGGAAACACCATATATTTT.